The present entry profiles one T cell receptor beta chain with its context. Its antigen remains unknown. Other DNA sequences from this sample encode an identical CDR3 as well. TCRdb's table, derived via immunoSEQ multiplex PCR, lists solely in-frame clones and lacks some. Of about 91,000 clones listed, 88% are singletons. These data come from a study of identifying expanded T cells in peripheral blood. The V gene end was trimmed by 2 bases and the J gene end by 4 bases; junction bases not matched to a gene: 1. The CDR3 spans 14 residues. In germline, CDR1 is SGHTA, CDR2 FQGTGA. Study-wide results and limits: Across healthy donors, higher total template counts meant significantly greater roughly two-week count variance. Over two and four weeks, about 15 and 18 clones changed, versus roughly 1.1 between replicates.

The chain employs TRBV7-3 and TRBJ2-1, with 8 bases fitting TRBD1. The receptor was isolated from a person aged 18 to 70 in good health. The sequenced sample consisted of blood. The CDR3 DNA sequence: TGTGCCAGCAGCTTACAGGGGGCATACAATGAGCAGTTCTTC. Its translation: CASSLQGAYNEQFF.